Below are 30 T cell receptor beta chains sequenced from a single sample in a study of CD8+CD57+ T cells in acquired aplastic anemia. Genomic DNA provided the template from which TCR beta VDJ and CDR3 profiles were obtained. One entry per CDR3 protein results from TCRdb running MiXCR on the reads. The sample yields around 430,000 distinct CDR3 sequences, approximately 32% seen once. The sequenced patients had an expansion of CD8+CD57+ cells seen by flow cytometry. The sequenced material came from sorted CD4+, CD8+, or CD8+CD57+ T cells (not recorded which) from PBMCs. Receptors originate from a human donor with aplastic anemia.

This chain links TRBV7-9 with TRBJ2-2; D gene unclear. Trimming removed 5 bases from V and 3 bases from J, with 7 bases in between. The CDR3 extends over 13 amino acids. Germline CDR1 SEHNR, CDR2 FQNEAQ (reference sequence). The DNA for the CDR3 is TGTGCCAGCAGCCTCGACTACACCGGGGAGCTGTTTTTT. Protein sequence: CASSLDYTGELFF.

Many counts were recorded for this clonotype. The gene calls are TRBV2 and TRBJ2-3, with 8 bases identical to TRBD2. Germline trimming cut 1 base from V and 2 bases from J; bases unmatched to any gene: 2. Germline CDR1 SNHLY, CDR2 FYNNEI. This CDR3 region has 15 residues. CDR3 residues: CASSEEAGATDTQYF. Here the CDR3 DNA reads TGTGCCAGCAGTGAAGAAGCGGGGGCCACAGATACGCAGTATTTT. The full variable domain, completed using reference TRBV2 and TRBJ2-3, is EPEVTQTPSHQVTQMGQEVILRCVPISNHLYFYWYRQILGQKVEFLVSFYNNEISEKSEIFDDQFSVERPDGSNFTLKIRSTKLEDSAMYFCASSEEAGATDTQYFGPGTRLTVL.

The CDR3 nucleotides read TGTGCCACCAGTGGGGGCGGAGTGAGGGACCGGAATCAGCCCCAGCATTTT. It encodes CATSGGGVRDRNQPQHF. The J gene is TRBJ1-5, the V gene TRBV24-1; tentative D call: TRBD1 (5 bases). Germline CDR1 KGHDR, CDR2 SFDVKD. V lost 5 bases and J 4 bases, leaving 20 bases between the germline ends. The CDR3 sequence is 17 residues long.

This clonotype was seen only once. The chain couples TRBV7-8 to TRBJ1-3; D gene uncertain. The V end was cut by 3 bases, the J end by 0 bases, with 6 bases between. Germline V gene sequence: CDR1 SGHVS, CDR2 FQNEAQ. This CDR3 comprises 14 residues. The CDR3 DNA is TGTGCCAGCAGCTTTCGGAGCTCTGGAAACACCATATATTTT. It yields the protein CASSFRSSGNTIYF.

Ten or more counts support this clonotype. J is TRBJ1-4 and V is TRBV11-1; tentative D call: TRBD1 (6 bases). This CDR3 is 16 amino acids long. V was clipped by 5 bases and J by 7 bases, with 20 bases between them. Germline V lookup: CDR1 SGHAT, CDR2 FQDESV (reference sequence). For the CDR3, the DNA is TGTGCCAGCAGCCAGGACAGTGGGGGTGGCTTTGAAAAACTGTTTTTT. Translated, it gives CASSQDSGGGFEKLFF.

The V call is TRBV20-1, the J call TRBJ2-7; 11 bases map to TRBD1. Per the germline V gene, CDR1 is DFQATT and CDR2 is SNEGSKA (reference sequence). The CDR3 contains 14 residues. J gave up 3 bases and V 8 bases, and 9 bases lay outside the gene matches. CDR3 DNA sequence: TGCAGTACTCCCACCGGGACAGGGGGCTACGAGCAGTACTTC. The encoded protein is CSTPTGTGGYEQYF.

In this sample, this clonotype turned up once. V gene TRBV7-9 combines with J gene TRBJ1-1, with TRBD1 as a possible D gene (6 bases). V dropped 6 bases and J dropped 3 bases, with 17 bases sitting between them. This CDR3 contains 15 residues. Germline lookup yields CDR1 SEHNR and CDR2 FQNEAQ (reference sequence). The CDR3 reads CASRVLGGRDTEAFF. The CDR3 region has the DNA TGTGCCAGCAGAGTACTGGGGGGCAGGGACACTGAAGCTTTCTTT.

This clonotype was counted at least ten times. The junction shows a germline mismatch at one end, possibly a read error. The chain combines TRBV4-1 with TRBJ1-1, with D maybe TRBD1 (6 bases). CDR3 length: 13 residues. From germline, CDR1 is MGHRA and CDR2 YSYEKL. The CDR3 is CASSRDMNTEAFF. The CDR3 DNA is TGTGCCAGCAGCCGGGACATGAACACTGAAGCTTTCTTT.

The table lists this clonotype with many counts. The chain uses TRBV19 and TRBJ1-5; tentatively, D is TRBD1 (6 bases). This CDR3 comprises 15 residues. V dropped 4 bases and J dropped 7 bases, with 17 bases sitting between them. Germline CDR1 reads LNHDA; CDR2 reads SQIVND (reference sequence). The DNA for the CDR3 is TGTGCCAGTAGTACAACAGGGCTCGTCGGGCAGCCCCAGCATTTT. As protein: CASSTTGLVGQPQHF.

In this sample, this clonotype turned up a few times. The gene calls are TRBV5-1 and TRBJ1-1; D not certain. V was cut by 0 bases and J by 3 bases, with 3 bases left in between. The CDR3 covers 12 residues. Germline V gene sequence: CDR1 SGHRS, CDR2 YFSETQ. CDR3 sequence: CASSLDDTEAFF. CDR3 in DNA: TGCGCCAGCAGCTTGGATGACACTGAAGCTTTCTTT.

The chain couples TRBV15 to TRBJ2-2, with 8 bases lining up with TRBD1. The length of the CDR3 is 16 residues. Germline lookup yields CDR1 LNHNV and CDR2 YYDKDF (reference sequence). After removal of 8 bases from V and 1 base from J, the junction contained 9 bases not matched to a gene. Here the CDR3 reads CATSSRGQGNTGELFF. As DNA, the CDR3 is TGTGCCACCTCGTCCAGGGGGCAGGGGAACACCGGGGAGCTGTTTTTT.

The table lists this clonotype with a few counts. CDR3 in DNA: TGCAGCGTTGAAAGCGGACTAGCCCAAGCTTTCTTT. This encodes CSVESGLAQAFF. The V gene is TRBV29-1, the J gene TRBJ1-1; D remains unclear. V was trimmed by 2 bases and J by 9 bases, leaving 13 bases between them. The germline V gene has CDR1 SQVTM and CDR2 ANQGSEA. The CDR3 extends over 12 amino acids.

Turning to this clonotype: A read error may account for a junction end that differs from germline. The chain uses TRBV7-3 and TRBJ2-5; D unresolved. Germline-derived CDR1 and CDR2 are SGHTA and FQGTGA. CDR3 length: 11 amino acids. CDR3 amino acids: CASSFTETLYF. DNA for the CDR3: TGTGCCAGCAGTTTTACGGAGACCCTGTACTTC.

The chain uses TRBV20-1 and TRBJ2-1, with D maybe TRBD2 (6 bases). CDR3 size: 14 residues. Germline V CDR1 and CDR2: DFQATT, SNEGSKA (reference sequence). Trimming stripped 5 bases from V and 10 bases from J, with 21 bases between. The CDR3 bases are TGCAGTGCTGTCGATGTCGGGAGCTCCTACGAGCAGTTCTTC. It translates to CSAVDVGSSYEQFF.

V usage is TRBV3-1 and J usage is TRBJ2-6; 7 nucleotides align to TRBD1. The V and J ends lost 2 bases and 2 bases, in that order; junction bases with no gene match: 0. The CDR3 consists of 15 residues. Germline CDR1 and CDR2: LGHDT and YNNKEL (reference sequence). In DNA form, the CDR3 reads TGTGCCAGCAGCCAACAGGGGGCTGGGGCCAACGTCCTGACTTTC. Translated: CASSQQGAGANVLTF.

Ten or more counts support this clonotype. The gene calls are TRBV2 and TRBJ2-7; TRBD1 is a possible D gene (5 bases). Deletions cut 2 bases from V and 3 bases from J, with 8 bases between. The germline CDR1 and CDR2 sequences are SNHLY and FYNNEI. The CDR3 extends over 13 amino acids. Written as DNA, the CDR3 is TGTGCCAGCAGTGAACAGGGATTCTACGAGCAGTACTTC. It translates to CASSEQGFYEQYF.

This clonotype was counted only a few times. The chain combines TRBV18 with TRBJ1-6; D uncertain. The CDR3 spans 14 residues. Trimming shortened V by 4 bases and J by 9 bases, and 13 bases separated the two germline ends. From germline, CDR1 is KGHSH and CDR2 LQKENI. CDR3 loop: CASSRVGVGSPLHF. In DNA form, the CDR3 reads TGTGCCAGCTCACGGGTTGGGGTCGGTTCACCCCTCCACTTT.

The chain combines TRBV5-4 with TRBJ1-3; D perhaps matches TRBD1 (5 bases). Germline CDR1 SGHNT, CDR2 YYREEE (reference sequence). V was shortened by 2 bases and J by 1 base, with 16 bases between the two germline ends. The CDR3 is 17 residues long. The CDR3 is CASSFRPPGRSGNTIYF. The CDR3 coding sequence is TGTGCCAGCAGCTTCCGTCCTCCAGGGCGGTCTGGAAACACCATATATTTT. The full variable domain, completed using reference TRBV5-4 and TRBJ1-3, is ETGVTQSPTHLIKTRGQQVTLRCSSQSGHNTVSWYQQALGQGPQFIFQYYREEENGRGNFPPRFSGLQFPNYSSELNVNALELDDSALYLCASSFRPPGRSGNTIYFGEGSWLTVV.

This clonotype came up a few times. V usage is TRBV20-1 and J usage is TRBJ2-2; 10 bases match TRBD2. The V gene end was trimmed by 2 bases and the J gene end by 7 bases; junction bases not matched to a gene: 7. Germline CDR1 DFQATT, CDR2 SNEGSKA (reference sequence). This CDR3 is built from 15 residues. CDR3 DNA: TGCAGTGCTAGACGAAGCGGACTAGCGGACGGGGAGCTGTTTTTT. Its protein is CSARRSGLADGELFF.

This rearrangement joins TRBV6-1 to TRBJ1-5; D is uncertain. The CDR3 loop spans 14 amino acids. The V gene's germline CDR1 is MNHNS and CDR2 SASEGT. V lost 4 bases and J lost 0, with 7 bases in between. CDR3 sequence reads: CASSVSLSNQPQHF. In DNA form, the CDR3 reads TGTGCCAGCAGTGTAAGTCTTAGCAATCAGCCCCAGCATTTT.

The chain is built from TRBV10-2 and TRBJ2-3; no clear D. The CDR3 sequence is 17 residues long. V lost 2 bases and J 2 bases, leaving 17 bases between the germline ends. Looked up from germline, CDR1 is WSHSY and CDR2 is SAAADI. The CDR3 loop is CASSESSRWGPTDTQYF. The CDR3 region has the DNA TGCGCCAGCAGTGAGAGCAGCAGGTGGGGTCCCACAGATACGCAGTATTTT.

To note about this clonotype: One base away lies a much larger clone, so this may be a sequencing read error. This rearrangement joins TRBV9 to TRBJ2-5; D might be TRBD2 (6 bases). Germline V CDR1 and CDR2: SGDLS, YYNGEE. V was cut by 4 bases and J by 5 bases, with 18 bases left in between. This CDR3 spans 15 amino acids. Written as DNA, the CDR3 is TGTGCCAGCAGCTTTCCCGGGCCTCGGGGGGAGACCCAGTACTTC. Residues: CASSFPGPRGETQYF.

The table lists this clonotype with a few counts. The V and J genes are TRBV29-1 and TRBJ2-5; D might be TRBD2 (6 bases). Germline CDR1 reads SQVTM; CDR2 reads ANQGSEA. The CDR3 is 12 amino acids. Trimming pared 3 bases from V and 4 bases from J, leaving 9 bases between. The CDR3 bases are TGCAGCGTTGACCCGCGGGGAGAGACCCAGTACTTC. It encodes CSVDPRGETQYF. The full variable domain, rest sourced from reference TRBV29-1 and TRBJ2-5, is SAVISQKPSRDICQRGTSLTIQCQVDSQVTMMFWYRQQPGQSLTLIATANQGSEATYESGFVIDKFPISRPNLTFSTLTVSNMSPEDSSIYLCSVDPRGETQYFGPGTRLLVL.

This clonotype has only a few counts. The rearrangement joins TRBV10-1 to TRBJ2-3; 8 nucleotides agree with TRBD2. Germline V gives CDR1 WNHNN, CDR2 SYGVQD (reference sequence). The CDR3 consists of 19 residues. After removal of 0 bases from V and 1 base from J, the junction contained 12 bases not matched to a gene. The CDR3 region has the DNA TGCGCCAGCAGTGAGTCATACGGGGGGGGGATAAAATGCACAGATACGCAGTATTTT. Protein sequence: CASSESYGGGIKCTDTQYF.

This clonotype occurred many times. This rearrangement joins TRBV25-1 to TRBJ1-1, with TRBD1 matching over 7 bases. The germline CDR1 and CDR2 sequences are MGHDK and SYGVNS. J was trimmed by 7 bases and V by 4 bases; bases with no gene match: 12. The CDR3 sequence is 15 residues long. CDR3 sequence: CASSGTQDRAVEAFF. CDR3 nucleotides: TGTGCCAGCAGTGGGACTCAAGACAGGGCCGTTGAAGCTTTCTTT. Together with reference TRBV25-1 and TRBJ1-1, the CDR3 gives the full variable domain: EADIYQTPRYLVIGTGKKITLECSQTMGHDKMYWYQQDPGMELHLIHYSYGVNSTEKGDLSSESTVSRIRTEHFPLTLESARPSHTSQYLCASSGTQDRAVEAFFGQGTRLTVV.

In its sample, this clonotype was seen many times. This chain joins TRBV2 and TRBJ2-1, with D possibly matching TRBD1 (6 bases). This CDR3 region has 14 residues. Trimming left V 11 bases short and J 5 bases short, with 19 bases between. Looked up from germline, CDR1 is SNHLY and CDR2 is FYNNEI. CDR3 in amino acids: CAGSAGTTDNEQFF. The CDR3 region has the DNA TGTGCCGGGTCAGCCGGGACAACCGACAATGAGCAGTTCTTC. Using reference TRBV2 and TRBJ2-1 for the parts outside the CDR3, the full variable domain is EPEVTQTPSHQVTQMGQEVILRCVPISNHLYFYWYRQILGQKVEFLVSFYNNEISEKSEIFDDQFSVERPDGSNFTLKIRSTKLEDSAMYFCAGSAGTTDNEQFFGPGTRLTVL.

This clonotype was counted only a few times. The chain is built from TRBV6-5 and TRBJ1-6; D is possibly TRBD1 (5 bases). Germline V CDR1 and CDR2: MNHEY, SVGAGI. The CDR3 runs 15 residues. Between the trimmed V and J ends, which lost 0 bases and 9 bases, there was a span of 12 bases. The CDR3 sequence is CASSYSSRGSSPLHF. CDR3 nucleotides: TGTGCCAGCAGTTACTCATCGAGGGGCAGTTCACCCCTCCACTTT.

Points on this clonotype: One end of the junction fails to match germline, which may point to a read error. The rearrangement joins TRBV19 to TRBJ2-4; 12 positions match TRBD2. Germline CDR1 is LNHDA and CDR2 is SQIVND (reference sequence). The CDR3 length is 16 residues. The CDR3 is CASSTPSGGAINIQYF. The CDR3, as DNA: TGTGCCAGTAGTACCCCTAGCGGGGGGGCCATAAACATTCAGTACTTC.

CDR3 sequence reads: CASSSRRMDSPLHF. The CDR3 coding sequence is TGTGCCAGCAGCTCTAGACGTATGGATTCACCCCTCCACTTT. The chain uses TRBV5-4 and TRBJ1-6; D uncertain. The CDR3 runs to 14 residues. V lost 3 bases, J lost 8 bases, and 12 bases lay in between. CDR1 and CDR2 (germline): SGHNT, YYREEE (reference sequence).

This chain uses TRBV11-2 with TRBJ1-2; no clear D. Per germline, CDR1 SGHAT and CDR2 FQNNGV. The ends were cut back, 5 bases at V and 11 bases at J, with 27 bases in the middle. The CDR3 consists of 16 residues. The CDR3 bases are TGTGCCAGCAGCAACCTTATCTGGTCCAGGACCCCAAATTACACCTTC. Translation gives CASSNLIWSRTPNYTF.